The next 21 T cell receptor beta chains were all read from a single sample in a study of tumor and adjacent non-tumor tissue in lung cancer. A modified ARM-PCR protocol with three rounds of nested PCR amplified TCRbeta. In TCRdb, the multiplex PCR reads were re-called with MiXCR into one record per CDR3 protein. The sample shows 100,000 to 120,000 distinct CDR3 sequences, approximately 87% of them seen only once. RNA was extracted from bulk tissue without any cell sorting. The specimen sequenced was lung tumor tissue. Receptors were obtained from a man in his 70s with non-small cell lung cancer.

This clonotype was recorded once. The chain is built from TRBV5-4 and TRBJ2-7; 11 bases align to TRBD1. This CDR3 region has 15 residues. The J segment lost 0 bases and the V segment lost 4 bases, leaving 3 bases of the junction unmatched. CDR1 and CDR2 from the germline V gene are SGHNT and YYREEE (reference sequence). The CDR3 region has the DNA TGTGCCAGCAGCATGGACAGGGGGCACTCCTACGAGCAGTACTTC. Translating it yields CASSMDRGHSYEQYF.

The V gene is TRBV4-1, the J gene TRBJ2-1, with D tentatively TRBD1 (6 bases). Deletions cut 0 bases from V and 6 bases from J, with 12 bases between. This CDR3 comprises 15 residues. The germline V gene encodes CDR1 MGHRA and CDR2 YSYEKL. In nucleotides, the CDR3 is TGCGCCAGCAGCCAAGATCTGCAGGGGTCCAATGAGCAGTTCTTC. This encodes CASSQDLQGSNEQFF.

This clonotype was counted at least ten times. The chain is built from TRBV20-1 and TRBJ2-3; possibly TRBD2 for D (5 bases). Germline V gene lookup returns CDR1 DFQATT and CDR2 SNEGSKA (reference sequence). Trimming left V 7 bases short and J 2 bases short, with 13 bases between. The CDR3 contains 13 residues. This CDR3 reads CSGEGAFTDTQYF. The CDR3 DNA reads as TGCAGTGGAGAGGGAGCCTTCACAGATACGCAGTATTTT.

This chain joins TRBV27 and TRBJ2-1, with D perhaps given as TRBD1 or TRBD2 (5 bases each). This CDR3 is 17 amino acids long. V was trimmed by 2 bases and J by 1 base, leaving 15 bases between them. The germline V gene encodes CDR1 MNHEY and CDR2 SMNVEV (reference sequence). CDR3 sequence (DNA): TGTGCCAGCAGTTTACACCGGAGAGGGGTTTCCTACAATGAGCAGTTCTTC. It translates to CASSLHRRGVSYNEQFF.

In regard to this clonotype: Germline is not matched at one junction end, which may reflect a read error. The chain combines TRBV6-5 with TRBJ2-1, with 12 bases identical to TRBD2. CDR1 is MNHEY, CDR2 SVGAGI, per germline. There are 15 residues in the CDR3. This CDR3 is CASSHSTSGRDEQFF. The CDR3 DNA follows: TGCGCCAGCAGTCACTCGACTAGCGGGAGAGATGAGCAGTTCTTC.

Concerning this clonotype: One junction end disagrees with the germline gene, perhaps due to a read error. The chain is built from TRBV5-6 and TRBJ1-2, with a possible D match to TRBD1 (5 bases). In germline, CDR1 is SGHDT, CDR2 YYEEEE. This CDR3 has 15 amino acids. The CDR3: CASSRIDRANYGYSF. The CDR3 DNA reads as TGTGCTAGCAGTAGAATCGACAGAGCTAACTATGGCTACAGCTTC.

The V and J genes are TRBV29-1 and TRBJ1-1, with D perhaps TRBD1 (6 bases). The CDR3 extends over 14 amino acids. V was shortened by 8 bases and J by 5 bases, with 21 bases between the two germline ends. The V gene's germline CDR1 is SQVTM and CDR2 ANQGSEA. CDR3: CSILEQGTKTEAFF. CDR3 nucleotide sequence: TGCAGCATCTTAGAACAGGGAACTAAAACTGAAGCTTTCTTT. Using reference TRBV29-1 and TRBJ1-1 for the parts outside the CDR3, the full variable domain is SAVISQKPSRDICQRGTSLTIQCQVDSQVTMMFWYRQQPGQSLTLIATANQGSEATYESGFVIDKFPISRPNLTFSTLTVSNMSPEDSSIYLCSILEQGTKTEAFFGQGTRLTVV.

In the case of this clonotype: Since the CDR3 does not end with the conserved phenylalanine or tryptophan, this likely comes from a read error. J is TRBJ2-2 and V is TRBV11-2; 10 bases are shared with TRBD2. Per the germline V gene, CDR1 is SGHAT and CDR2 is FQNNGV. The length of the CDR3 is 15 residues. Here the CDR3 DNA reads TGTGCCAGCAGCCCCCAAGCGGGGGGGACCGGGGGGCTGTTTTAT. The encoded protein is CASSPQAGGTGGLFY.

Worth noting for this clonotype: Because the CDR3's place on the DNA is in doubt, the DNA is left out and the CDR3 is given as listed by TCRdb. The chain recombines TRBV4-1 with TRBJ2-5; the table's D gene call, TRBD1, was not cross checked with the DNA. The CDR3 region is 14 residues in length, termini included. Germline V gene lookup returns CDR1 MGHRA and CDR2 YSYEKL. CDR3 sequence reads: CASSQKWGKGTHYF.

The CDR3 nucleotides are TGTGCCAGCGGAGGACAGTTACAAGAGACCCAGTACTTC. Protein: CASGGQLQETQYF. This chain connects TRBV11-1 to TRBJ2-5, with a weak D call TRBD1 (6 bases). This CDR3 has 13 residues. Germline V gene lookup returns CDR1 SGHAT and CDR2 FQDESV (reference sequence). Trimming took off 8 bases at V and 2 bases at J, with 12 bases between the two ends. Full variable domain (outside the CDR3, taken from reference TRBV11-1 and TRBJ2-5): EAEVAQSPRYKITEKSQAVAFWCDPISGHATLYWYRQILGQGPELLVQFQDESVVDDSQLPKDRFSAERLKGVDSTLKIQPAELGDSAMYLCASGGQLQETQYFGPGTRLLVL.

This clonotype was detected once. One end of the junction is discordant with germline, which a read error may explain. The CDR3 region is CTSCARQGTDTEAFF. In nucleotides, the CDR3 is TGCACCAGCTGTGCCCGTCAGGGGACGGACACTGAAGCTTTCTTT. The rearrangement uses TRBV6-1 and TRBJ1-1, with a possible D match to TRBD1 (6 bases). Germline lookup yields CDR1 MNHNS and CDR2 SASEGT. This CDR3 is built from 15 residues.

As to this clonotype: Here the CDR3 omits its conserved ending phenylalanine or tryptophan, so a read error is the likely source. It is unclear where the CDR3 begins or ends on the DNA, so no DNA is shown, and the CDR3 is as TCRdb lists it. V usage is TRBV6-1 and J usage is TRBJ2-1; the table's D call, TRBD1, has no DNA check behind it. The CDR3 region is 14 residues in length, termini included. Germline CDR1 and CDR2: MNHNS and SASEGT. CDR3 amino acids: CASSGTGELDEQLS.

About this clonotype itself: Mismatch with germline at one junction end may stem from a read error. The J gene is TRBJ1-5, the V gene TRBV2, with D possibly being TRBD1 (6 bases). CDR1 and CDR2 from the germline V gene are SNHLY and FYNNEI. The CDR3 has 13 amino acids. DNA of the CDR3: TGTGGCAGCAGCACGGACAGTCGGCAGCCCCAGCATTTT. Translation: CGSSTDSRQPQHF. The whole variable domain, filled in from reference TRBV2 and TRBJ1-5, reads EPEVTQTPSHQVTQMGQEVILRCVPISNHLYFYWYRQILGQKVEFLVSFYNNEISEKSEIFDDQFSVERPDGSNFTLKIRSTKLEDSAMYFCGSSTDSRQPQHFGDGTRLSIL.

About this clonotype itself: The germline gene is not matched at one end of the junction; a read error may be the cause. This chain links TRBV5-6 with TRBJ2-1; the D gene could be TRBD1 or TRBD2 (6 bases each). This CDR3 has 15 residues. Germline V gene data show CDR1 as SGHDT and CDR2 as YYEEEE. In DNA, the CDR3 is TGTGCCAGCAGCCTCAGGAGGGGGTCCTACAATGAACAGTTCTTC. It encodes CASSLRRGSYNEQFF.

For this clonotype: At one end the junction does not follow the germline gene, possibly because of a read error. J is TRBJ1-1 and V is TRBV4-1; D possibly corresponds to TRBD1 (5 bases). Germline-derived CDR1 and CDR2 are MGHRA and YSYEKL. The CDR3 extends over 12 amino acids. The CDR3 DNA reads TGCGCCAGTAGCCAATATTGGGGACTGGCTTTCTTT. Amino acid sequence: CASSQYWGLAFF.

Of note for this clonotype: Germline is not matched at one junction end, which may reflect a read error. The rearrangement links TRBV5-1 to TRBJ2-7; D is uncertain. CDR1 is SGHRS and CDR2 is YFSETQ in the germline V gene. This CDR3 has 15 amino acids. Here the CDR3 DNA reads TGCGCCGGCAGCTTAGGAACATACCACTTCTACGAGCAGTACTTC. Translation: CAGSLGTYHFYEQYF.

This clonotype appeared a few times. V gene TRBV7-2 combines with J gene TRBJ2-7; D remains unclear. The V and J ends lost 3 bases and 3 bases respectively, with 9 bases between them. CDR1 is SGHTA and CDR2 is FQGNSA in the germline V gene. The length of the CDR3 is 13 residues. The DNA for the CDR3 is TGTGCCAGCAGCTTCACACCCGGCTACGAGCAGTACTTC. This codes for CASSFTPGYEQYF.

The rearrangement links TRBV28 to TRBJ2-7; D is unresolved. Per the germline V gene, CDR1 is MDHEN and CDR2 is SYDVKM. This CDR3 spans 14 amino acids. Trimming pared 9 bases from V and 5 bases from J, leaving 20 bases between. For the CDR3, the DNA is TGTGCCAGGAGTCCTCCGTGGACCGAACACGAGCAGTACTTC. It yields the protein CARSPPWTEHEQYF.

This chain joins TRBV18 and TRBJ1-2; perhaps TRBD1 as D (6 bases). The V gene's germline CDR1 is KGHSH and CDR2 LQKENI. CDR3 size: 12 residues. The V end lost 6 bases, the J end lost 8 bases, and 13 bases lay between the germline ends. CDR3 nucleotides: TGTGCCAGCTCCTGGGACATGCAAGGCTACACCTTC. Its protein product is CASSWDMQGYTF.

Points on this clonotype: The conserved closing phenylalanine or tryptophan is absent in this CDR3, likely reflecting a read error. This rearrangement joins TRBV12-3 or TRBV12-4 to TRBJ1-6; a weak D match, TRBD1 (6 bases). CDR3 length equals 14 residues. CDR3 sequence reads: CPNSRTVYNSPLHY. The CDR3 coding sequence is TGTCCCAACAGTCGGACAGTCTATAATTCACCCCTCCACTAT.

This clonotype was seen once. This chain uses TRBV29-1 with TRBJ1-5; no firm D call. Germline CDR1 is SQVTM and CDR2 is ANQGSEA. CDR3 length: 13 residues. V was shortened by 5 bases and J by 13 bases, with 21 bases between the two germline ends. This CDR3 is CSVLTYSNQHQHF. Here the CDR3 DNA reads TGCAGCGTTTTGACGTATAGCAATCAACATCAGCATTTT. The entire variable domain, with the rest obtained from reference TRBV29-1 and TRBJ1-5, is as follows: SAVISQKPSRDICQRGTSLTIQCQVDSQVTMMFWYRQQPGQSLTLIATANQGSEATYESGFVIDKFPISRPNLTFSTLTVSNMSPEDSSIYLCSVLTYSNQHQHFGDGTRLSIL.